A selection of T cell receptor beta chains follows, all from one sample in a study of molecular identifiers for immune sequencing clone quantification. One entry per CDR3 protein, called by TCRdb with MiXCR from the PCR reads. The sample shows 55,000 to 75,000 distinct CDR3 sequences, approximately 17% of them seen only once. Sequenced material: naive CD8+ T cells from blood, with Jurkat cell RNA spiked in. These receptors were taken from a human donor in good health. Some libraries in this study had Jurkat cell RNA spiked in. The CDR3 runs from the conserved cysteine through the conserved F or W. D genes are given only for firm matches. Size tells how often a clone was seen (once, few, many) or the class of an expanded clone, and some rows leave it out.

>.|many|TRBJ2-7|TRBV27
CASSLFGPGPYEQYF
TGTGCCAGCAGTTTATTCGGTCCAGGGCCCTACGAGCAGTACTTC
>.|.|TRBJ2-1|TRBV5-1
CASSYYHERFYNEQFF
TGCGCCAGCAGCTACTACCACGAGAGATTTTACAATGAGCAGTTCTTC
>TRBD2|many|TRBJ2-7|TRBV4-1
CASSRTSGSTDEQYF
TGCGCCAGCAGCCGGACTAGCGGGAGTACGGACGAGCAGTACTTC
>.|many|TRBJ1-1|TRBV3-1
CASSHEGRGNTEAFF
TGTGCCAGCAGCCACGAGGGACGAGGGAACACTGAAGCTTTCTTT
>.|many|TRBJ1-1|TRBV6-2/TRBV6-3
CASIEAMGAEAFF
TGTGCCAGCATTGAGGCCATGGGTGCTGAAGCTTTCTTT
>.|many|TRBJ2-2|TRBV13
CASSLVPNTGELFF
TGTGCCAGCAGCTTAGTACCGAACACCGGGGAGCTGTTTTTT
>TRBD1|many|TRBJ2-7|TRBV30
CAWDRGFEQYF
TGTGCCTGGGACAGGGGTTTCGAGCAGTACTTC
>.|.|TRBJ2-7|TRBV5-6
CASSQGRSVEQYF
TGTGCCAGCAGCCAGGGGAGGTCTGTTGAGCAGTACTTC
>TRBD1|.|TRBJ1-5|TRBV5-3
CASSQGDSNQPQHF
TGTGCCAGCAGCCAGGGGGATAGCAATCAGCCCCAGCATTTT
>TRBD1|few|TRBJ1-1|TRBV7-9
CASSLNRGVNTEAFF
TGTGCCAGCAGCTTAAACAGGGGGGTGAACACTGAAGCTTTCTTT
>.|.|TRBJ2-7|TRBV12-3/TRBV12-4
CASSLATFLAEQYF
TGTGCCAGCAGTTTAGCGACCTTCCTCGCCGAGCAGTACTTC
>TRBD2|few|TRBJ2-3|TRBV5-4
CASSFGEGTQYF
TGTGCCAGCAGCTTTGGGGAGGGTACGCAGTATTTT
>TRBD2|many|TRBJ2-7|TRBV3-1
CASSQVWLSGARSYEQYF
TGTGCCAGCAGCCAAGTGTGGCTTAGCGGGGCCCGCTCCTACGAGCAGTACTTC
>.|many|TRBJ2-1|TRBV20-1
CSANSINYNEQFF
TGCAGTGCAAACTCGATAAATTACAATGAGCAGTTCTTC
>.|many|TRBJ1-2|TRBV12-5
CASGSPYSDREGYGYTF
TGTGCTAGTGGTTCCCCCTACTCAGACCGGGAAGGCTATGGCTACACCTTC
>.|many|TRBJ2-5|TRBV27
CASSFARALETQYF
TGTGCCAGCAGTTTCGCCAGGGCTCTTGAGACCCAGTACTTC
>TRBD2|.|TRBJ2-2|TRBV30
CAWSVFTSGVQGYTGELFF
TGTGCCTGGAGTGTTTTTACTAGCGGAGTGCAGGGGTACACCGGGGAGCTGTTTTTT
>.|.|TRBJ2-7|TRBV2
CASSGSRTVRTYEQYF
TGTGCCAGCAGTGGAAGTAGGACAGTGAGAACCTACGAGCAGTACTTC
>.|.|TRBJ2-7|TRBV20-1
CSAKVVTGYEQYF
TGCAGTGCTAAGGTCGTAACTGGCTACGAGCAGTACTTC
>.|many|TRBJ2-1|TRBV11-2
CASSSRRPEQFF
TGTGCCAGCAGCTCCAGGAGGCCTGAGCAGTTCTTC
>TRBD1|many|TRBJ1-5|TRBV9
CASSVRPGGLGNQPQHF
TGTGCCAGCAGCGTACGGCCAGGGGGCTTAGGCAATCAGCCCCAGCATTTT
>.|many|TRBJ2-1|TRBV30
CAWSESYNEQFF
TGTGCCTGGTCTGAATCCTACAATGAGCAGTTCTTC
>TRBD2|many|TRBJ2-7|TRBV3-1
CASSQEGREAYEQYF
TGTGCCAGCAGCCAAGAGGGGCGGGAGGCCTACGAGCAGTACTTC
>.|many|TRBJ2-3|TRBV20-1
CSARDLGDTQYF
TGCAGTGCTAGAGATCTAGGCGATACGCAGTATTTT
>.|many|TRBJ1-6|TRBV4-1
CASSQVESLVPLHF
TGCGCCAGCAGCCAAGTCGAGTCCCTTGTTCCCCTCCACTTT
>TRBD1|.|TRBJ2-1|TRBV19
CASSIRFWDSNNEQFF
TGTGCCAGTAGTATAAGGTTCTGGGACAGTAACAATGAGCAGTTCTTC
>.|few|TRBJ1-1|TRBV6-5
CASKQNTEAFF
TGTGCCAGCAAACAGAACACTGAAGCTTTCTTT
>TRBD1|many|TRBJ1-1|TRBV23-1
CASSRQTGFEAFF
TGCGCCAGCAGTCGTCAGACAGGGTTCGAAGCTTTCTTT
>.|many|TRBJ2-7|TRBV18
CASSPPTGGWYEQYF
TGTGCCAGCTCACCACCGACAGGAGGTTGGTACGAGCAGTACTTC
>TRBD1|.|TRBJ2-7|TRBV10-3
CAISGGQGGEQYF
TGTGCCATCAGTGGGGGACAGGGGGGCGAGCAGTACTTC
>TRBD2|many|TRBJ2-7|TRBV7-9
CASSFVLAASSYEQYF
TGTGCCAGCAGCTTCGTTCTAGCGGCCAGCTCCTACGAGCAGTACTTC
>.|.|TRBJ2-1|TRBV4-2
CASSQDWSANNEQFF
TGTGCCAGCAGCCAAGACTGGAGCGCGAACAATGAGCAGTTCTTC
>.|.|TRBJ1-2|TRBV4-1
CASSLPRADLDYGYTF
TGCGCCAGCAGCCTACCTCGCGCAGACCTAGACTATGGCTACACCTTC
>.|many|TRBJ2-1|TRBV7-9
CASIPGTRNEQFF
TGTGCCAGCATCCCGGGGACACGCAATGAGCAGTTCTTC
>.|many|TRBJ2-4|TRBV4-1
CASSPGALWGAKNIQYF
TGCGCCAGCAGCCCAGGGGCCCTGTGGGGAGCCAAAAACATTCAGTACTTC
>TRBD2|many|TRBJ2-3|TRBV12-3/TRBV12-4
CASSGLAGGYAGTDTQYF
TGTGCCAGCAGTGGACTAGCGGGAGGGTATGCTGGCACAGATACGCAGTATTTT
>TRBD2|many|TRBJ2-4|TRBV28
CASFGLAEIAKNIQYF
TGTGCCAGCTTTGGACTAGCGGAAATAGCCAAAAACATTCAGTACTTC
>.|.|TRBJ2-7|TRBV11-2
CASSLVRHEQYF
TGTGCCAGCAGCTTAGTTCGCCACGAGCAGTACTTC
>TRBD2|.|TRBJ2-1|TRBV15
CATRKEGGDAGGPGFF
TGTGCCACCAGGAAAGAGGGGGGCGATGCGGGAGGGCCTGGATTCTTC
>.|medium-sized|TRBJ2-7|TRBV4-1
CASSQGVGIVSYEQYF
TGCGCCAGCAGCCAAGGGGTAGGAATCGTTTCCTACGAGCAGTACTTC
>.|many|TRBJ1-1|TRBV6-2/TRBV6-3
CASSYTAEAFF
TGTGCCAGCAGTTATACCGCTGAAGCTTTCTTT
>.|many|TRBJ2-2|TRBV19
CASSMWGKAGELFF
TGTGCCAGTAGTATGTGGGGAAAGGCCGGGGAGCTGTTTTTT
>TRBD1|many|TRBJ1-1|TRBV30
CAWIRQGATEAFF
TGTGCCTGGATAAGACAGGGGGCAACTGAAGCTTTCTTT
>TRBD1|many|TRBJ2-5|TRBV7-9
CASSSYRGRGETQYF
TGTGCCAGCAGCTCTTACAGGGGGCGCGGCGAGACCCAGTACTTC
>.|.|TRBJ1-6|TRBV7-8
CASSSVMGFNSPLHF
TGTGCCAGCAGCTCCGTGATGGGGTTCAATTCACCCCTCCACTTT
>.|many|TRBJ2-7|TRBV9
CASSVGGPLYEQYF
TGTGCCAGCAGCGTGGGGGGCCCCCTCTACGAGCAGTACTTC
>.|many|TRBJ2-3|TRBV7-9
CASAQGALKLAGYIADTQYF
TGTGCCAGCGCACAGGGGGCGCTGAAACTAGCGGGATATATTGCAGATACGCAGTATTTT
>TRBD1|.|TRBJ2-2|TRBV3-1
CVSSPFSGTGGPGGLFF
TGTGTCAGCAGCCCCTTTTCGGGGACAGGGGGCCCCGGGGGGCTGTTTTTT